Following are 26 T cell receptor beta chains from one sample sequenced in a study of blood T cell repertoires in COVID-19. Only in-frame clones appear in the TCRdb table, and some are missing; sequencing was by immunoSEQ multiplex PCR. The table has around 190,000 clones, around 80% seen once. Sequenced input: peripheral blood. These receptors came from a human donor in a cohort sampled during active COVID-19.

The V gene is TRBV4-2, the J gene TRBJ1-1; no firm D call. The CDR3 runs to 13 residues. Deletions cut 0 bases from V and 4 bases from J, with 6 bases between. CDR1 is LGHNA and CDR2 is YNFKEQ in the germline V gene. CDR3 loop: CASSQDIGTEAFF. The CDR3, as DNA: TGTGCCAGCAGCCAAGACATCGGCACTGAAGCTTTCTTT.

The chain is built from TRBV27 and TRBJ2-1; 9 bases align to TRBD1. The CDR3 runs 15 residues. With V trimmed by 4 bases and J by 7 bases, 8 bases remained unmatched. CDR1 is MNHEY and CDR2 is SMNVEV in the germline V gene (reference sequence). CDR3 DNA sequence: TGTGCCAGCAGTTCCCGGGACAGGGCGGTAAATGAGCAGTTCTTC. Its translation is CASSSRDRAVNEQFF.

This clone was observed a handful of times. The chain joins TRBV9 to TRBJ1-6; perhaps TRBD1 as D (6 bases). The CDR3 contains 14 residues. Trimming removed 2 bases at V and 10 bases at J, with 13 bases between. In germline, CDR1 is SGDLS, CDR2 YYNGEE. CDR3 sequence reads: CASSVGDTGSPLHF. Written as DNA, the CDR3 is TGTGCCAGCAGCGTTGGGGACACCGGGTCACCCCTCCACTTT.

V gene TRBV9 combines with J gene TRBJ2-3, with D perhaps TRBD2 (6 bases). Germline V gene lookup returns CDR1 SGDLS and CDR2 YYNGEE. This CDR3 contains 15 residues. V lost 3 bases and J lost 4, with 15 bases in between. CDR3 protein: CASSEGLGLADTQYF. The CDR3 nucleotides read TGTGCCAGCAGCGAGGGACTGGGGTTGGCAGATACGCAGTATTTT.

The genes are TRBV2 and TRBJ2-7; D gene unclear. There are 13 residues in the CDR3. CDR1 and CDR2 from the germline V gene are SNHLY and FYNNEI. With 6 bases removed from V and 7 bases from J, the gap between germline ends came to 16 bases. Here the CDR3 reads CASRPLRPEEQYF. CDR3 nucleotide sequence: TGTGCCAGCAGGCCCCTTCGTCCGGAGGAGCAGTACTTC.

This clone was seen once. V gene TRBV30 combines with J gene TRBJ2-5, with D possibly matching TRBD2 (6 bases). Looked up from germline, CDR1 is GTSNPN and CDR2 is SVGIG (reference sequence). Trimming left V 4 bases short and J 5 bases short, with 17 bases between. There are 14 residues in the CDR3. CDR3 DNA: TGTGCCTGGACTTCGGTGGGGGGAGGTGAGACCCAGTACTTC. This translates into CAWTSVGGGETQYF.

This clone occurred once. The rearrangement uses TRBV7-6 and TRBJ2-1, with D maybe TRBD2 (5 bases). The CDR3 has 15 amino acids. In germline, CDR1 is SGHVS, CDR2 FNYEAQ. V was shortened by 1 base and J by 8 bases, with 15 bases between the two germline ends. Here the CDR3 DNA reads TGTGCCAGCAGCTTAGGTGGAGGCCGCCCCTATGAGCAGTTCTTC. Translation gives CASSLGGGRPYEQFF.

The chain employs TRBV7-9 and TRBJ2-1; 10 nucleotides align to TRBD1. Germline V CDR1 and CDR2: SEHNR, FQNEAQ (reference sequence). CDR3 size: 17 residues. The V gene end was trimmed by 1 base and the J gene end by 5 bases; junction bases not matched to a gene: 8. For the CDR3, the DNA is TGTGCCAGCAGCTTAGTTTTGGGACAGGGGCGGGACAATGAGCAGTTCTTC. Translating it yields CASSLVLGQGRDNEQFF.

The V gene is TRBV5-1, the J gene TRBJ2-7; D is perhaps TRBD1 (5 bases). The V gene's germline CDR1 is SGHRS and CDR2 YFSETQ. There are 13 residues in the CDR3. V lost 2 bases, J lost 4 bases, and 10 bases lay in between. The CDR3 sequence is CASSLDRKYEQYF. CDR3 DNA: TGCGCCAGCAGCTTAGACAGAAAATACGAGCAGTACTTC.

The DNA of the CDR3 is TGTGCCAGTAGTCCCACCCCCGGGACAAACGAGCAGTACTTC. Protein: CASSPTPGTNEQYF. The rearrangement uses TRBV19 and TRBJ2-7; D perhaps matches TRBD1 (6 bases). The V gene's germline CDR1 is LNHDA and CDR2 SQIVND (reference sequence). The CDR3 consists of 14 residues. V was shortened by 5 bases and J by 5 bases, with 16 bases between the two germline ends.

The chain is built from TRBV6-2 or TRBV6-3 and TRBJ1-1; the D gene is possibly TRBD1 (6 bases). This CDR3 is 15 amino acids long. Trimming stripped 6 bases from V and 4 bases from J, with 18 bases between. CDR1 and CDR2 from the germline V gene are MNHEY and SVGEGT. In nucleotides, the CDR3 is TGTGCCAGCAGCCATGCGGGGGCATTGAGCACTGAAGCTTTCTTT. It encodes CASSHAGALSTEAFF.

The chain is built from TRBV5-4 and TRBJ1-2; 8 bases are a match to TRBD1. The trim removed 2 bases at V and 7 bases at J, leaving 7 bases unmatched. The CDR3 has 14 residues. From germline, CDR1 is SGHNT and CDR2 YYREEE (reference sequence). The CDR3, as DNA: TGTGCCAGCAGCTTAAGGACAGGGTCTGGTGGCTACACCTTC. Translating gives CASSLRTGSGGYTF.

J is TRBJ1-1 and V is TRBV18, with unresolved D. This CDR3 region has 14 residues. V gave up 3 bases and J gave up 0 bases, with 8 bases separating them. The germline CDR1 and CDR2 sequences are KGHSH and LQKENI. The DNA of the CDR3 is TGTGCCAGCTCACCTGATACAGTGAACACTGAAGCTTTCTTT. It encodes CASSPDTVNTEAFF.

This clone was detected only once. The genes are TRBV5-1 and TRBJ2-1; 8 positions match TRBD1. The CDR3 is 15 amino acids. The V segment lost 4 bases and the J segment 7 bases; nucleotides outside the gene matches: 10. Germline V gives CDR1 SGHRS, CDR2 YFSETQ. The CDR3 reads CASSAAARGLNEQFF. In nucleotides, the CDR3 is TGCGCCAGCAGCGCGGCCGCCAGGGGGCTAAATGAGCAGTTCTTC.

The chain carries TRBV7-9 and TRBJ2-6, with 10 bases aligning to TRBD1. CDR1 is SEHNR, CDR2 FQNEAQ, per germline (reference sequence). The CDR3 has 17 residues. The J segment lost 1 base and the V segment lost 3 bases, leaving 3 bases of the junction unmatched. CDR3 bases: TGTGCCAGCAGCTTGGGACAGGGGTCTTCTGGGGCCAACGTCCTGACTTTC. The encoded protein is CASSLGQGSSGANVLTF.

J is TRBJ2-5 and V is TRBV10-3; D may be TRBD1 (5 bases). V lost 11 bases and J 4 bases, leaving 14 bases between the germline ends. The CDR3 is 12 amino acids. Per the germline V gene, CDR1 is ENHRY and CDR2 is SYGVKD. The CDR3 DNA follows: TGTGCCGCCACAGGCGTCCCAGAGACCCAGTACTTC. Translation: CAATGVPETQYF.

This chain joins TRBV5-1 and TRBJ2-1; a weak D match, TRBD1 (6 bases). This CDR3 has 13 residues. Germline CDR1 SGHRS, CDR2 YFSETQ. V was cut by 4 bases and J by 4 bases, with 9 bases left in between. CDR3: CASSGDKYNEQFF. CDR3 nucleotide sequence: TGCGCCAGCAGCGGGGACAAATACAATGAGCAGTTCTTC.

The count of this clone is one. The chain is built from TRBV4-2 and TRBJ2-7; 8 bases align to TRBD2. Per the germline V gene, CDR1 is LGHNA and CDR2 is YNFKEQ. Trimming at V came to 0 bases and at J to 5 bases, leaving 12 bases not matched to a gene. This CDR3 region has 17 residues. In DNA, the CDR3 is TGTGCCAGCAGCCAAGAACTCTTAGGGACTAGACTCCACGAGCAGTACTTC. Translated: CASSQELLGTRLHEQYF.

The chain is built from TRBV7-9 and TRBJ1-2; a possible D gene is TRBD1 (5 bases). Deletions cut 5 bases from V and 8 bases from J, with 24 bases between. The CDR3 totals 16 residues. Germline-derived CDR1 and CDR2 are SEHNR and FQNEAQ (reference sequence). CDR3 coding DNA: TGTGCCAGCAGCGCCCGACTGGGGCGAGAAATGGGAGGCTACACCTTC. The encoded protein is CASSARLGREMGGYTF. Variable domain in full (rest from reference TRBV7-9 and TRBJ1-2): DTGVSQNPRHKITKRGQNVTFRCDPISEHNRLYWYRQTLGQGPEFLTYFQNEAQLEKSRLLSDRFSAERPKGSFSTLEIQRTEQGDSAMYLCASSARLGREMGGYTFGSGTRLTVV.

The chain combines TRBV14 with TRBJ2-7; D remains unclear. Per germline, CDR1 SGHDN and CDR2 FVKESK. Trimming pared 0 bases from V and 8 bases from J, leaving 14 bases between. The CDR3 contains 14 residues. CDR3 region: CASSQEKDNGKQYF. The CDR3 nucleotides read TGTGCCAGCAGCCAAGAGAAAGACAACGGAAAGCAGTACTTC.

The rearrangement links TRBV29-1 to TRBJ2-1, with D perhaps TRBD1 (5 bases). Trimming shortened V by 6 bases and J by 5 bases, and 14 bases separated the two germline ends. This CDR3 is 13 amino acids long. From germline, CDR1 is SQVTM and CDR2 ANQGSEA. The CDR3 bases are TGCAGCGTCGAGACTGGCAGGGACAATGAGCAGTTCTTC. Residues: CSVETGRDNEQFF.

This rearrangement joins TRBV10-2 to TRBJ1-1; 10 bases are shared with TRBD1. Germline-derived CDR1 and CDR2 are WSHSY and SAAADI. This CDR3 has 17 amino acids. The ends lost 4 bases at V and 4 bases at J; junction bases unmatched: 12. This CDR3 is CASSAETGGEGGTEAFF. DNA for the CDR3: TGCGCCAGCAGTGCCGAGACAGGGGGCGAAGGAGGCACTGAAGCTTTCTTT.

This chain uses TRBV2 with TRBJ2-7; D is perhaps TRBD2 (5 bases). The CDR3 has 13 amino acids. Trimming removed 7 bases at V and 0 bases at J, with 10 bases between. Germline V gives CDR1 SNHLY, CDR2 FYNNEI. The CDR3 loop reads CASTQAASYEQYF. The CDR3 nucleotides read TGTGCCAGCACCCAAGCGGCCTCCTACGAGCAGTACTTC. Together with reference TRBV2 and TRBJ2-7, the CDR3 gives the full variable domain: EPEVTQTPSHQVTQMGQEVILRCVPISNHLYFYWYRQILGQKVEFLVSFYNNEISEKSEIFDDQFSVERPDGSNFTLKIRSTKLEDSAMYFCASTQAASYEQYFGPGTRLTVT.

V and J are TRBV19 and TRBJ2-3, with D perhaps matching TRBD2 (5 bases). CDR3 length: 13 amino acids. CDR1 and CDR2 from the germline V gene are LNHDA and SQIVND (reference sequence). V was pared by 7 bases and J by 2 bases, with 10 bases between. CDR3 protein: CASNFGVTDTQYF. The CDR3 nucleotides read TGTGCCAGTAATTTCGGGGTCACAGATACGCAGTATTTT. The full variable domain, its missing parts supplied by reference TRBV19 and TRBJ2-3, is DGGITQSPKYLFRKEGQNVTLSCEQNLNHDAMYWYRQDPGQGLRLIYYSQIVNDFQKGDIAEGYSVSREKKESFPLTVTSAQKNPTAFYLCASNFGVTDTQYFGPGTRLTVL.

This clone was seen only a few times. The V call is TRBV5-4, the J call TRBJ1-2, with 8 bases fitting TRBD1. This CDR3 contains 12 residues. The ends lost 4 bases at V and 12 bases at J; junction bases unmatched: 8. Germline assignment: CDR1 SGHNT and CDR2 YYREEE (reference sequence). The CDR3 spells CASSPDRAEDTF. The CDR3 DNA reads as TGTGCCAGCAGCCCGGACAGGGCTGAAGACACCTTC.

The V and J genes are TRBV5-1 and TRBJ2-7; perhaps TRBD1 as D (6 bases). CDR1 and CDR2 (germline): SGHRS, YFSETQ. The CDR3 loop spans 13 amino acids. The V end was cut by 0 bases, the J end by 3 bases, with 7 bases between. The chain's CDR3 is CASSLARGYEQYF. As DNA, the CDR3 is TGCGCCAGCAGCTTGGCCAGGGGCTACGAGCAGTACTTC.